Reported below is one T cell receptor (beta chain). How the authors handled the data: By means of reference gene primer amplification, nucleated cell counts were estimated. Sequencing was performed with immunoSEQ multiplex PCR; in TCRdb, only in-frame clones are kept and a portion is missing. V and J calls and clone size follow that table, whereas D and trimming were derived from the DNA. The sample carries about 270,000 clones, over 75% recorded once. Germline V CDR1 and CDR2: SGHKS, YYEKEE (reference sequence). The length of the CDR3 is 15 residues. With 3 bases clipped from V and 5 bases from J, the junction kept 7 bases outside the gene matches. This record belongs to a study of blood T cell repertoires in COVID-19. Study overall: From the United States, Italy and Spain came samples of acute and convalescent COVID-19. From T cells, B-cell-depleted T cells, or PBMCs came the material, which was cDNA or gDNA.

The chain links TRBV5-5 to TRBJ2-1, with 8 positions matching TRBD1. The receptor comes from a human donor in a cohort sampled during active COVID-19. The sample comprised peripheral blood. The DNA of the CDR3 is TGTGCCAGCAGCTCCGGACAGGGAAGGCACAATGAGCAGTTCTTC. Translated: CASSSGQGRHNEQFF.